These 18 T cell receptor beta chains originate from one sample sequenced in a study of vaccination effects on CD4 cells after COVID-19. Once cultured for approximately ten days, the cells underwent separation to obtain CD4+ T cells. All participants had two doses of either the BNT162b2 or mRNA-1273 vaccine. No cognate antigen is known for these TCRs. Clones were read by immunoSEQ multiplex PCR, and TCRdb kept only the in-frame ones, dropping some. Of about 71,000 clones detected, under 80% appear once; the ten largest clones hold about 2.4%. This sample comprised CD4+ T cells from PBMCs cultured without peptide, obtained after COVID-19 vaccination. The origin of the receptors is a human donor who received a COVID-19 vaccine.

The chain employs TRBV5-1 and TRBJ2-5, with D unclear. CDR3 size: 13 residues. V lost 1 base, J lost 1 base, and 5 bases lay in between. From germline, CDR1 is SGHRS and CDR2 YFSETQ. The CDR3 sequence: CASSLSLQETQYF. The CDR3 DNA reads as TGCGCCAGCAGCTTGTCTCTCCAAGAGACCCAGTACTTC.

V and J are TRBV9 and TRBJ2-2, with a tentative D call TRBD1 (6 bases). Trimming cost V 3 bases and J 1 base, with 13 bases left between them. The CDR3 is made up of 16 amino acids. CDR1 is SGDLS, CDR2 YYNGEE, per germline. The CDR3 region has the DNA TGTGCCAGCAGCGCGGACAGCCCTTTGAACACCGGGGAGCTGTTTTTT. It codes for CASSADSPLNTGELFF.

The table lists this clone with a count of one. The V and J genes are TRBV18 and TRBJ2-5; unclear D gene. V lost 3 bases to trimming and J lost 0 bases, with 8 bases between them. Looked up from germline, CDR1 is KGHSH and CDR2 is LQKENI. This CDR3 region has 14 residues. In DNA, the CDR3 is TGTGCCAGCTCACCCATCGGCGACCAAGAGACCCAGTACTTC. Protein sequence: CASSPIGDQETQYF.

This chain connects TRBV29-1 to TRBJ1-5; D gene uncertain. Trimming stripped 1 base from V and 11 bases from J, with 12 bases between. The CDR3 length is 12 residues. Germline CDR1 reads SQVTM; CDR2 reads ANQGSEA. The CDR3 DNA reads TGCAGCGTTGAAGTTAGCGGGGAGACCCAGCATTTT. Translated, it gives CSVEVSGETQHF.

The CDR3 region has the DNA TGTGCCATCAGTGAGTCCCGGGAGCACGAGCAGTACGTC. Its protein product is CAISESREHEQYV. This rearrangement joins TRBV10-3 to TRBJ2-7; a weak D match, TRBD2 (6 bases). Germline V lookup: CDR1 ENHRY, CDR2 SYGVKD. The CDR3 covers 13 residues. Trimming pared 0 bases from V and 5 bases from J, leaving 8 bases between.

CDR3 sequence: CASSSQTASYEQYV. CDR3 in DNA: TGTGCCAGCAGCTCACAGACAGCTAGCTACGAGCAGTACGTC. The rearrangement joins TRBV28 to TRBJ2-7; D might be TRBD1 (5 bases). CDR3 length equals 14 residues. Germline CDR1 MDHEN, CDR2 SYDVKM. V was trimmed by 6 bases and J by 3 bases, leaving 15 bases between them.

Concerning this clone: This may be a read error, as it is one base from a much larger clone. The rearrangement uses TRBV10-3 and TRBJ2-7; D call uncertain. The CDR3 spans 13 residues. With 3 bases removed from V and 0 bases from J, the gap between germline ends came to 6 bases. Germline assignment: CDR1 ENHRY and CDR2 SYGVKD. Here the CDR3 reads CAISDRSSYEQYV. The CDR3 coding sequence is TGTGCCATCAGTGACAGGAGCTCCTACGAGCAGTACGTC.

This sequence joins TRBV7-9 and TRBJ2-5, with unresolved D. Germline V gives CDR1 SEHNR, CDR2 FQNEAQ (reference sequence). The V and J ends lost 2 bases and 2 bases respectively, with 18 bases between them. The CDR3 loop spans 17 amino acids. This CDR3 reads CASSLRSFGTEQETQYF. The CDR3 coding sequence is TGTGCCAGCAGCTTACGTTCATTCGGTACAGAACAAGAGACCCAGTACTTC.

This chain joins TRBV30 and TRBJ1-1; TRBD1 matches at 9 bases. The trim removed 3 bases at V and 3 bases at J, leaving 5 bases unmatched. The CDR3 loop spans 14 amino acids. Germline lookup yields CDR1 GTSNPN and CDR2 SVGIG (reference sequence). CDR3 in amino acids: CAWRTGGRYTEAFF. Here the CDR3 DNA reads TGTGCCTGGAGGACAGGGGGAAGGTACACTGAAGCTTTCTTT.

This clone was observed once. This rearrangement joins TRBV12-3 or TRBV12-4 to TRBJ2-1; D is unclear. There are 13 residues in the CDR3. V was clipped by 1 base and J by 9 bases, with 10 bases between them. DNA for the CDR3: TGTGCCAGCAGTTTAGGCCAATATGGTGAGCAGTTCTTC. Translating it yields CASSLGQYGEQFF.

This clone is labeled as medium-sized (0.01 to 0.1%). The chain has TRBV5-4 and TRBJ2-1; D possibly corresponds to TRBD2 (5 bases). The V and J ends lost 0 bases and 14 bases respectively, with 9 bases between them. Looked up from germline, CDR1 is SGHNT and CDR2 is YYREEE (reference sequence). The CDR3 covers 11 residues. The CDR3 is CASSLDGSKFF. The DNA of the CDR3 is TGTGCCAGCAGCTTGGATGGGAGCAAGTTCTTC.

This clone turned up a few times. The rearrangement joins TRBV9 to TRBJ1-5; no clear D. V lost 0 bases, J lost 8 bases, and 12 bases lay in between. Germline CDR1 and CDR2: SGDLS and YYNGEE. The CDR3 is 14 amino acids. CDR3 region: CASSVDGGNKPQHF. The DNA of the CDR3 is TGTGCCAGCAGCGTAGACGGAGGTAACAAGCCCCAGCATTTT. Looking up the rest from reference TRBV9 and TRBJ1-5 gives the full variable domain: DSGVTQTPKHLITATGQRVTLRCSPRSGDLSVYWYQQSLDQGLQFLIQYYNGEERAKGNILERFSAQQFPDLHSELNLSSLELGDSALYFCASSVDGGNKPQHFGDGTRLSIL.

This clone has just a few counts. This chain connects TRBV5-3 to TRBJ1-2; D uncertain. TRBV5-3 is reported as an ORF; its role is uncertain. The CDR3 consists of 13 residues. V lost 0 bases to trimming and J lost 4 bases, with 7 bases between them. The CDR3 DNA is TGTGCCAGAAGCTTGGACCCGCCCTATGGCTACACCTTC. Translation gives CARSLDPPYGYTF.

J is TRBJ2-5 and V is TRBV6-5; 7 bases line up with TRBD1. The CDR3 runs to 14 residues. Germline V gene lookup returns CDR1 MNHEY and CDR2 SVGAGI. Losses at the gene ends were 6 bases for V and 4 bases for J; bases not matched to a gene: 8. CDR3 sequence: CASSWTAGGETQYF. DNA of the CDR3: TGTGCCAGCAGCTGGACAGCAGGGGGAGAGACCCAGTACTTC.

This clone has a single count. The chain uses TRBV7-9 and TRBJ1-1; 7 positions match TRBD1. Germline V CDR1 and CDR2: SEHNR, FQNEAQ (reference sequence). The ends lost 5 bases at V and 4 bases at J; junction bases unmatched: 1. The CDR3 has 12 residues. CDR3 in DNA: TGTGCCAGCAGCCAGGGGGGCACTGAAGCTTTCTTT. Its translation is CASSQGGTEAFF.

The rearrangement uses TRBV6-5 and TRBJ1-3, with no clear D. This CDR3 comprises 15 residues. Germline V gene data show CDR1 as MNHEY and CDR2 as SVGAGI. Deletions cut 6 bases from V and 0 bases from J, with 12 bases between. The chain's CDR3 is CASSPQVLSGNTIYF. CDR3 nucleotide sequence: TGTGCCAGCAGCCCGCAGGTGCTCTCTGGAAACACCATATATTTT.

The rearrangement joins TRBV5-1 to TRBJ2-7; 14 bases are shared with TRBD2. J lost 6 bases, V lost 3 bases, and 8 bases had no gene match. The CDR3 spans 16 residues. Germline CDR1 reads SGHRS; CDR2 reads YFSETQ. CDR3 sequence: CASSWGTSGGLGEQYV. In nucleotides, the CDR3 is TGCGCCAGCAGCTGGGGGACTAGCGGGGGACTTGGCGAGCAGTACGTC.

The genes are TRBV2 and TRBJ1-5, with 12 bases that match TRBD1. With 6 bases clipped from V and 4 bases from J, the junction kept 4 bases outside the gene matches. CDR3 length: 15 residues. Germline CDR1 SNHLY, CDR2 FYNNEI. The CDR3 loop reads CASRGTGGLNQPQHF. The DNA for the CDR3 is TGTGCCAGCAGGGGGACAGGGGGCTTAAATCAGCCCCAGCATTTT.